This is a list of T cell receptor beta chains from one sample in a study of memory CD8 T cells in hepatitis C reinfection. Some clones are missing from TCRdb's copy, which holds only in-frame ones; the method was immunoSEQ multiplex PCR. The sample includes 50,000 or so clones, about 90% of them seen just once. Sequences were obtained from naive CD8+ T cells sorted from blood. The receptors were gathered from a man aged 18 to 29 with hepatitis C virus infection. Each CDR3 is given with its conserved first and last residue. The D gene is left open where the match is weak. The listing skips clone size in some rows; elsewhere it reads once, few, many or a size class.

abundance,j_gene,v_gene,d_gene,CDR3aa,CDR3nt
-,TRBJ2-5,TRBV7-9,TRBD1,CASSTRGRGKETQYF,TGTGCCAGCAGCACCCGGGGCAGGGGGAAAGAGACCCAGTACTTC
-,TRBJ2-7,TRBV15,TRBD1,CATSRPAGTGILYEQYF,TGTGCCACCAGCAGGCCCGCCGGGACAGGGATTTTGTACGAGCAGTACTTC
-,TRBJ1-1,TRBV28,TRBD1,CASSSRTGGGTEAFF,TGTGCCAGCAGTTCTCGGACAGGGGGAGGGACTGAAGCTTTCTTT
-,TRBJ1-5,TRBV2,-,CASSEGALSNQPQHF,TGTGCCAGCAGTGAGGGGGCGCTTAGCAATCAGCCCCAGCATTTT
-,TRBJ2-7,TRBV4-1,TRBD2,CASSQGTSSYEQYF,TGCGCCAGCAGCCAAGGGACTAGCAGCTACGAGCAGTACTTC
-,TRBJ2-4,TRBV11-2,-,CASSLTQGPNIQYF,TGTGCCAGCAGCTTAACGCAGGGGCCAAACATTCAGTACTTC
-,TRBJ2-7,TRBV7-9,-,CASSFGQLNSYEQYF,TGTGCCAGCAGCTTCGGACAGCTAAACTCCTACGAGCAGTACTTC
-,TRBJ2-4,TRBV27,TRBD2,CASSARILAGDSIQYF,TGTGCCAGCAGTGCCCGAATACTAGCGGGAGATAGCATTCAGTACTTC
-,TRBJ2-1,TRBV27,TRBD2,CASRPPVGTRNYNEQFF,TGTGCCAGCAGACCCCCGGTCGGGACTAGGAACTACAATGAGCAGTTCTTC
-,TRBJ2-5,TRBV9,TRBD1,CASSTGTATNQETQYF,TGTGCCAGCAGCACCGGGACAGCGACAAACCAAGAGACCCAGTACTTC
-,TRBJ1-3,TRBV29-1,TRBD1,CSVVLQGANTIYF,TGCAGCGTTGTGCTACAGGGGGCAAACACCATATATTTT
-,TRBJ2-1,TRBV4-1,TRBD2,CASSQVASGYNEQFF,TGCGCCAGCAGCCAAGTCGCTAGCGGATACAATGAGCAGTTCTTC
-,TRBJ2-7,TRBV27,TRBD1,CASRQGVFSYEQYF,TGTGCCAGCAGGCAGGGGGTCTTCTCCTACGAGCAGTACTTC
-,TRBJ2-3,TRBV9,TRBD2,CASSVGGGGATDTQYF,TGTGCCAGCAGCGTAGGAGGCGGGGGGGCAACAGATACGCAGTATTTT
-,TRBJ1-1,TRBV27,-,CASTPGGTITEAFF,TGTGCCAGCACCCCTGGGGGGACGATTACTGAAGCTTTCTTT
-,TRBJ2-5,TRBV4-1,-,CASSQGQMFQETQYF,TGCGCCAGCAGCCAAGGGCAGATGTTCCAAGAGACCCAGTACTTC
-,TRBJ2-2,TRBV4-3,-,CASSQEDGHTGELFF,TGCGCCAGCAGCCAGGAGGACGGCCACACCGGGGAGCTGTTTTTT
-,TRBJ2-2,TRBV10-3,TRBD2,CAISGGGPGGTGELFF,TGTGCCATCAGTGGGGGGGGTCCCGGGGGCACCGGGGAGCTGTTTTTT
-,TRBJ1-2,TRBV29-1,-,CSVEARGAFYGYTF,TGCAGCGTTGAAGCAAGGGGCGCATTCTATGGCTACACCTTC
-,TRBJ2-1,TRBV7-9,-,CASSLLPSSYNEQFF,TGTGCCAGCAGCTTATTGCCTAGCTCCTACAATGAGCAGTTCTTC
-,TRBJ1-3,TRBV6-1,TRBD1,CASSWTGAGNTIYF,TGTGCCAGCAGTTGGACAGGGGCTGGAAACACCATATATTTT
-,TRBJ2-5,TRBV11-2,TRBD2,CASSVGLAGEAKTQYF,TGTGCCAGCAGCGTGGGACTAGCGGGGGAAGCGAAGACCCAGTACTTC
-,TRBJ2-3,TRBV19,TRBD1,CASSRDRGLADTQYF,TGTGCCAGTAGCAGGGACAGGGGGCTCGCAGATACGCAGTATTTT
once,TRBJ1-1,TRBV28,-,CASSLGGFTEAFF,TGTGCCAGCAGTTTGGGGGGGTTCACTGAAGCTTTCTTT
once,TRBJ1-1,TRBV25-1,TRBD1,CASSLGPQGTEAFF,TGTGCCAGCAGTTTAGGACCACAGGGGACTGAAGCTTTCTTT
-,TRBJ2-1,TRBV29-1,-,CSVEPRVSYNEQFF,TGCAGCGTTGAACCCAGGGTATCCTACAATGAGCAGTTCTTC
-,TRBJ2-3,TRBV12-5,-,CASGGLRGIILDTQYF,TGTGCTAGTGGTGGACTAAGGGGAATTATTTTGGATACGCAGTATTTT
-,TRBJ1-1,TRBV6-5,-,CASSPSTAGGTEAFF,TGTGCCAGCAGTCCCTCCACGGCGGGTGGGACTGAAGCTTTCTTT
-,TRBJ2-1,TRBV4-1,-,CASSHPRTESYNEQFF,TGCGCCAGCAGCCACCCAAGAACAGAATCCTACAATGAGCAGTTCTTC
-,TRBJ1-5,TRBV28,TRBD1,CASSLQGAVDQPQHF,TGTGCCAGCAGTTTACAGGGGGCGGTTGATCAGCCCCAGCATTTT
-,TRBJ2-1,TRBV5-1,TRBD2,CASSPGRAGGDFDNEQFF,TGCGCCAGCAGCCCTGGGCGGGCGGGAGGGGATTTCGACAATGAGCAGTTCTTC
-,TRBJ2-7,TRBV10-1,TRBD2,CASSESSGTLSYEQYF,TGCGCCAGCAGTGAGTCGAGCGGGACTCTCTCCTACGAGCAGTACTTC
once,TRBJ2-3,TRBV9,-,CASSAEGGPRTDTQYF,TGTGCCAGCAGCGCCGAGGGGGGGCCGCGCACAGATACGCAGTATTTT
few,TRBJ1-1,TRBV25-1,TRBD1,CASTGTGLNTEAFF,TGTGCCAGCACGGGGACAGGGCTGAACACTGAAGCTTTCTTT
-,TRBJ2-3,TRBV5-6,TRBD2,CASSLWGGRIPTDTQYF,TGTGCCAGCAGCTTGTGGGGCGGGAGGATACCCACAGATACGCAGTATTTT
-,TRBJ2-3,TRBV5-1,-,CASSLVTPQSTDTQYF,TGCGCCAGCAGCTTGGTTACACCCCAGAGCACAGATACGCAGTATTTT
-,TRBJ2-1,TRBV7-9,TRBD2,CASSLGPSGRPYEQFF,TGTGCCAGCAGCTTAGGTCCTAGCGGGAGGCCCTATGAGCAGTTCTTC
-,TRBJ2-7,TRBV28,-,CASSTGHVRSSYEQYF,TGTGCCAGCAGTACCGGACACGTAAGGAGCTCCTACGAGCAGTACTTC
-,TRBJ1-5,TRBV6-6,-,CASTDSENQPQHF,TGTGCCAGCACCGACAGCGAAAATCAGCCCCAGCATTTT
-,TRBJ1-5,TRBV27,TRBD1,CASTVSGQYNQPQHF,TGTGCCAGCACCGTATCGGGACAGTACAATCAGCCCCAGCATTTT
-,TRBJ1-4,TRBV2,TRBD1,CASSIERDRVVEKLFF,TGTGCCAGCAGTATAGAGCGGGACAGGGTGGTTGAAAAACTGTTTTTT
-,TRBJ2-2,TRBV5-6,TRBD2,CASSYGTSSAGELFF,TGTGCCAGCAGTTATGGGACTAGCTCCGCCGGGGAGCTGTTTTTT
-,TRBJ1-5,TRBV28,TRBD1,CASSQGQGNKLNQPQHF,TGTGCCAGCAGTCAGGGACAGGGGAACAAGTTAAATCAGCCCCAGCATTTT
-,TRBJ2-7,TRBV4-1,TRBD1,CASSQDLGRGLYEQYF,TGCGCCAGCAGCCAAGATCTGGGCAGGGGGCTCTACGAGCAGTACTTC
-,TRBJ2-7,TRBV4-1,-,CASSQDSGFNYEQYF,TGCGCCAGCAGCCAAGATTCGGGATTTAACTACGAGCAGTACTTC
-,TRBJ2-7,TRBV7-9,TRBD2,CASSASSGPHFYEQYF,TGCGCCAGCAGCGCATCTAGCGGTCCGCACTTCTACGAGCAGTACTTC
once,TRBJ1-2,TRBV5-6,-,CASTPQGNYYGYTF,TGTGCCAGCACCCCCCAGGGGAATTACTATGGCTACACCTTC
-,TRBJ2-1,TRBV4-1,TRBD1,CASSQGPGTGGHEQFF,TGCGCCAGCAGCCAAGGACCCGGGACAGGGGGACATGAGCAGTTCTTC
-,TRBJ1-3,TRBV10-3,TRBD1,CAISGGQADAIYF,TGTGCCATCAGTGGCGGACAGGCGGACGCCATATATTTT
-,TRBJ2-5,TRBV13,TRBD2,CASSLRAGTETQYF,TGTGCCAGCAGCTTACGAGCGGGAACTGAGACCCAGTACTTC
once,TRBJ2-2,TRBV7-9,TRBD1,CASSLERQGREELFF,TGTGCCAGCAGCTTAGAGCGACAGGGGAGAGAGGAGCTGTTTTTT
-,TRBJ2-2,TRBV19,-,CASNPAVTEGTGELFF,TGTGCCAGTAACCCGGCAGTAACAGAAGGTACCGGGGAGCTGTTTTTT
-,TRBJ2-1,TRBV6-4,-,CASSDSGTSSYNEQFF,TGTGCCAGCAGTGACTCCGGGACAAGCTCCTACAATGAGCAGTTCTTC
-,TRBJ2-7,TRBV28,TRBD1,CASGTGYEQYF,TGTGCCAGTGGGACAGGCTACGAGCAGTACTTC
-,TRBJ2-3,TRBV7-2,-,CASSPLAETSTDTQYF,TGTGCCAGCAGCCCCCTAGCCGAAACGAGCACAGATACGCAGTATTTT